This passage covers 7 T cell receptor beta chains from one sample sequenced in a study of T cells after yellow fever vaccination. One entry per CDR3 protein results from TCRdb running MiXCR on the 5' RACE reads. The data show fewer than 650,000 distinct CDR3 sequences, less than 25% seen once. The sample was PBMCs, taken roughly 20 days after the first yellow fever vaccination. The receptors originated from a man aged 18 to 29 who received the YFV17D yellow fever vaccine.

The chain recombines TRBV7-2 with TRBJ1-2; possibly TRBD1 for D (5 bases). Germline values: CDR1 SGHTA, CDR2 FQGNSA. V shed 1 base and J shed 4 bases, with 10 bases lying between them. There are 14 residues in the CDR3. The CDR3 protein is CASSLERGSYGYTF. In DNA form, the CDR3 reads TGTGCCAGCAGCTTAGAAAGGGGCAGCTATGGCTACACCTTC.

This chain joins TRBV7-6 and TRBJ1-6; 7 bases map to TRBD1. Germline trimming cut 4 bases from V and 5 bases from J; bases unmatched to any gene: 8. The CDR3 runs to 16 residues. Germline CDR1 is SGHVS and CDR2 is FNYEAQ. This CDR3 is CASSSLTGRDNSPLHF. In DNA form, the CDR3 reads TGTGCCAGCAGCTCCTTGACAGGGCGAGATAATTCACCCCTCCACTTT.

This chain joins TRBV5-4 and TRBJ1-2; D is uncertain. V lost 3 bases, J lost 8 bases, and 14 bases lay in between. Looked up from germline, CDR1 is SGHNT and CDR2 is YYREEE (reference sequence). The CDR3 is made up of 13 amino acids. CDR3 region: CASSSIPNKGYTF. CDR3 bases: TGTGCCAGCAGCTCGATACCTAATAAGGGCTACACCTTC. Filled out from reference TRBV5-4 and TRBJ1-2, the complete variable domain reads ETGVTQSPTHLIKTRGQQVTLRCSSQSGHNTVSWYQQALGQGPQFIFQYYREEENGRGNFPPRFSGLQFPNYSSELNVNALELDDSALYLCASSSIPNKGYTFGSGTRLTVV.

This clonotype turned up a few times. The J gene is TRBJ2-2, the V gene TRBV24-1; D might be TRBD1 (6 bases). The CDR3 is 14 amino acids. The germline V and J ends were trimmed by 7 bases and 2 bases, with 10 bases remaining between them. Germline CDR1 KGHDR, CDR2 SFDVKD. The chain's CDR3 is CATRTDSNTGELFF. The CDR3 DNA reads as TGTGCCACCAGGACGGACAGTAACACCGGGGAGCTGTTTTTT.

This clonotype was seen a handful of times. The chain is built from TRBV11-2 and TRBJ2-2; 8 bases are a match to TRBD2. V shed 8 bases and J 0 bases; nucleotides not matched to a gene: 8. The V gene's germline CDR1 is SGHAT and CDR2 FQNNGV. The CDR3 has 16 amino acids. CDR3 in amino acids: CASHLISGTNTGELFF. The DNA for the CDR3 is TGTGCCAGCCATCTTATTAGCGGGACGAACACCGGGGAGCTGTTTTTT.

The chain couples TRBV7-3 to TRBJ2-5, with 12 nucleotides matching TRBD2. Germline-derived CDR1 and CDR2 are SGHTA and FQGTGA. Trimming cost V 5 bases and J 5 bases; bases outside gene matches: 6. The CDR3 consists of 15 residues. Written as DNA, the CDR3 is TGTGCCAGCAGCCCTAGCGGGGGGGCCTCTGAGACCCAGTACTTC. As protein: CASSPSGGASETQYF.

This rearrangement joins TRBV5-1 to TRBJ2-1, with D possibly called TRBD1 or TRBD2 (5 bases each). V was pared by 4 bases and J by 4 bases, with 9 bases between. The CDR3 covers 13 residues. Germline V CDR1 and CDR2: SGHRS, YFSETQ. The CDR3 DNA reads as TGCGCCAGCAGCACCGGGACGTACAATGAGCAGTTCTTC. Translating it yields CASSTGTYNEQFF.